The 9 T cell receptor beta chains given below trace back to one sample, sequenced in a study of T cell responses to AZD1222 COVID-19 vaccine (dated by TCRdb to the early 2020s). Sample time point, as interpreted from the label and publication: baseline before first vaccination. Libraries were made using the immunoSEQ multiplex PCR assay. TCRdb limited this immuneACCESS table to in-frame rearrangements with V and J called. A share of clones is missing; checked studies link under half to unresolved V genes, and the rest is unexplained. This sample gives approximately 170,000 clones in total; roughly nine tenths of them show up just once. Roughly 6.9% of the sample is taken by the ten largest. This material consisted of peripheral blood, taken on day 0 of AZD1222 vaccination. These receptor sequences come from an adult in good health.

The rearrangement uses TRBV28 and TRBJ2-1; 12 bases agree with TRBD2. There are 16 residues in the CDR3. Trimming took 3 bases from V and 5 from J; bases not matched to a gene: 5. Germline CDR1 MDHEN, CDR2 SYDVKM. For the CDR3, the DNA is TGTGCCAGCAGTTTGCCCACTAGCGGGGGGAACAATGAGCAGTTCTTC. Protein sequence: CASSLPTSGGNNEQFF.

V gene TRBV6-5 combines with J gene TRBJ1-4; maybe TRBD1 (6 bases). There are 15 residues in the CDR3. In germline, CDR1 is MNHEY, CDR2 SVGAGI. The V end was cut by 5 bases, the J end by 10 bases, with 20 bases between. This chain's CDR3 is CASSTAPGARGKLFF. The DNA of the CDR3 is TGTGCCAGCAGTACCGCCCCGGGGGCGCGGGGAAAACTGTTTTTT.

In DNA, the CDR3 is TGTGCCAGCAGCTATAGCTCCTACAATGAGCAGTTCTTC. As protein: CASSYSSYNEQFF. The rearrangement links TRBV6-4 to TRBJ2-1; D is unclear. Germline assignment: CDR1 MRHNA and CDR2 SNTAGT. The germline V and J ends were trimmed by 6 bases and 0 bases, with 6 bases remaining between them. The CDR3 covers 13 residues.

As for this clone: One end of the junction varies from germline; a read error may be responsible. The chain carries TRBV6-6 and TRBJ1-2; 7 bases match TRBD1. CDR1 and CDR2 from the germline V gene are MNHNY and SVGAGI (reference sequence). The CDR3 spans 19 residues. In DNA form, the CDR3 reads TGTGCCAGCAGCTACTCCAGGCTAGAACAGGGGACACGCAACTATGGCTACACCTTC. This codes for CASSYSRLEQGTRNYGYTF.

The rearrangement joins TRBV7-9 to TRBJ2-7; 9 bases fit TRBD1. Germline assignment: CDR1 SEHNR and CDR2 FQNEAQ (reference sequence). V was pared by 0 bases and J by 7 bases, with 10 bases of the junction left unmatched. CDR3 length: 16 residues. The CDR3 is CASSLAVGQGGSEQYF. DNA for the CDR3: TGTGCCAGCAGCTTAGCTGTGGGACAGGGTGGTTCGGAGCAGTACTTC.

The V and J genes are TRBV9 and TRBJ2-1, with D perhaps being TRBD1 or TRBD2 (5 bases each). The V and J ends lost 0 bases and 0 bases respectively, with 10 bases between them. The CDR3 is 16 residues long. In germline, CDR1 is SGDLS, CDR2 YYNGEE. In DNA, the CDR3 is TGTGCCAGCAGCGTAGGAGGGGTGCCCTCCTACAATGAGCAGTTCTTC. Protein: CASSVGGVPSYNEQFF.

V usage is TRBV5-4 and J usage is TRBJ1-2; D gene unclear. The CDR3 is 17 amino acids. Looked up from germline, CDR1 is SGHNT and CDR2 is YYREEE (reference sequence). The V end was cut by 4 bases, the J end by 5 bases, with 24 bases between. The CDR3 sequence: CASSPTRGEGTIYGYTF. The CDR3 region has the DNA TGTGCCAGCAGCCCAACACGGGGTGAGGGAACCATTTATGGCTACACCTTC.

This sequence joins TRBV7-2 and TRBJ2-7; 8 bases align to TRBD1. The junction had 2 bases not matched to a gene; V was cut back by 5 bases and J by 2 bases. The CDR3 covers 13 residues. Germline V gene data show CDR1 as SGHTA and CDR2 as FQGNSA. The CDR3 nucleotides read TGTGCCAGCAGCAAGGACAGGGCCTACGAGCAGTACTTC. It specifies CASSKDRAYEQYF.

V usage is TRBV28 and J usage is TRBJ2-7; 8 nucleotides line up with TRBD1. After removal of 6 bases from V and 7 bases from J, the junction contained 8 bases not matched to a gene. The CDR3 consists of 13 residues. Germline assignment: CDR1 MDHEN and CDR2 SYDVKM. CDR3 residues: CASSPLGTGEQYF. CDR3 coding DNA: TGTGCCAGCAGCCCACTAGGGACAGGAGAGCAGTACTTC.